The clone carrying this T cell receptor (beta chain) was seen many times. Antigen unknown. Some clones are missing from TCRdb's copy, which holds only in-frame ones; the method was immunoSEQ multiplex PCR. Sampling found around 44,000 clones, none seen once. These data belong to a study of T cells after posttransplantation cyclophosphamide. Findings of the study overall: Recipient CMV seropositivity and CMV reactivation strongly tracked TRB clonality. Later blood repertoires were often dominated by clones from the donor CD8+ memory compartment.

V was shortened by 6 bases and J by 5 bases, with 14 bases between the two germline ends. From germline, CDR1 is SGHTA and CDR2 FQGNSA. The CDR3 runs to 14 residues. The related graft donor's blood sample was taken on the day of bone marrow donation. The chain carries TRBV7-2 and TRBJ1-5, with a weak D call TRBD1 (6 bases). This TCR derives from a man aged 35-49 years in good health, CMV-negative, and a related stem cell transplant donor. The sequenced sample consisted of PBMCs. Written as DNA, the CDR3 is TGTGCCAGCAGTCAACAGGGTTTGGATCAGCCCCAGCATTTT. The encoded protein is CASSQQGLDQPQHF.